This T cell receptor beta chain is drawn from a study of T cells in Graves' hyperthyroidism and ophthalmopathy. General study results and limits: Blood shared most expanded thyroid clonotypes above 0.001. Progression to ophthalmopathy was predicted a median of roughly 6.5 months early.

A note on this clonotype: Its antigen is as yet unknown. At one end the junction does not follow the germline gene, possibly because of a read error.

The hyperthyroidism patients had all been newly diagnosed, and their disease duration was under 2 months. Their ages ranged from 18 to 65 years. Source material for PBMCs was 10 ml fresh peripheral blood. Per the germline V gene, CDR1 is SSHAT and CDR2 is FNYEAQ (reference sequence). The CDR3 is 15 residues long. What was amplified from RNA transcripts were TCR beta CDR3 regions. The TCR CDR3 was amplified in a first-round RT-PCR using the HTBI primer set. Each CDR3 protein is one row after TCRdb ran MiXCR on the multiplex PCR reads. The sample has about 570,000 distinct CDR3 sequences; around 15% are singletons.

Sequencing used blood. This sequence was found in a woman in her thirties or forties with Graves' hyperthyroidism. This chain joins TRBV7-7 and TRBJ2-1; 10 nucleotides match TRBD2. CDR3 bases: TGTGCTAGCAGCCCCACTAGCGGGGCCTACAATGAGCAGTTCTTC. This gives the protein CASSPTSGAYNEQFF.